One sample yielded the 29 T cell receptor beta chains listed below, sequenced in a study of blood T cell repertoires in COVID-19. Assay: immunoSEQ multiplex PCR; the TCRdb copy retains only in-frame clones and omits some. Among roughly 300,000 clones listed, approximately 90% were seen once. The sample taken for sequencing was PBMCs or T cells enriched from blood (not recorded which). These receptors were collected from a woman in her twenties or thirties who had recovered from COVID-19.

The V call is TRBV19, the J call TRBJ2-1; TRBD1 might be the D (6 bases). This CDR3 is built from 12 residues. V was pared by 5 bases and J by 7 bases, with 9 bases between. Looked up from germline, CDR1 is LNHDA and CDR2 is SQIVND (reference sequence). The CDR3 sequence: CASSGRGNEQFF. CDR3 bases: TGTGCCAGTAGTGGCAGGGGAAATGAGCAGTTCTTC.

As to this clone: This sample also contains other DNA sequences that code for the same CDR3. CDR3: CASSLGAGRETQYF. CDR3 bases: TGCGCCAGCAGCTTGGGAGCGGGACGAGAGACCCAGTACTTC. V is TRBV5-1 and J is TRBJ2-5; 7 positions agree with TRBD2. CDR3 length: 14 amino acids. Germline-derived CDR1 and CDR2 are SGHRS and YFSETQ. The J segment lost 4 bases and the V segment lost 0 bases, leaving 3 bases of the junction unmatched.

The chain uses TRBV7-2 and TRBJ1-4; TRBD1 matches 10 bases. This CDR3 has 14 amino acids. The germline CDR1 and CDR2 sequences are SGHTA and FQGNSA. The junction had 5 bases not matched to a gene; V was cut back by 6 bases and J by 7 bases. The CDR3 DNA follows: TGTGCCAGCAGACCGGGACAGGGGAGTGAAAAACTGTTTTTT. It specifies CASRPGQGSEKLFF.

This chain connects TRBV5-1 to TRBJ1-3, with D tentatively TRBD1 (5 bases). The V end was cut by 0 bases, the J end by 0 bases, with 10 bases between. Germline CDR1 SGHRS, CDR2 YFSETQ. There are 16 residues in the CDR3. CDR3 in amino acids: CASSLEDRPSGNTIYF. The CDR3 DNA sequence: TGCGCCAGCAGCTTGGAAGACAGACCCTCTGGAAACACCATATATTTT.

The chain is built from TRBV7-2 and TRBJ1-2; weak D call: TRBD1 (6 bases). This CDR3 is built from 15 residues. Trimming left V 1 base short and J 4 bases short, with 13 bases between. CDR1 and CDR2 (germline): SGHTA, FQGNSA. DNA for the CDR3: TGTGCCAGCAGCTTAGATAGCAGGGGATCCTATGGCTACACCTTC. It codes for CASSLDSRGSYGYTF.

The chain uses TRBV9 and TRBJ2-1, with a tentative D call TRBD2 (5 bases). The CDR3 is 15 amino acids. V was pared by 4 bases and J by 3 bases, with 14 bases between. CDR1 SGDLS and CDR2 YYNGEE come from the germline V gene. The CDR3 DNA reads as TGTGCCAGCAGCCCCCATCGGACTGACTACAATGAGCAGTTCTTC. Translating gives CASSPHRTDYNEQFF. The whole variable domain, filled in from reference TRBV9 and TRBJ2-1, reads DSGVTQTPKHLITATGQRVTLRCSPRSGDLSVYWYQQSLDQGLQFLIQYYNGEERAKGNILERFSAQQFPDLHSELNLSSLELGDSALYFCASSPHRTDYNEQFFGPGTRLTVL.

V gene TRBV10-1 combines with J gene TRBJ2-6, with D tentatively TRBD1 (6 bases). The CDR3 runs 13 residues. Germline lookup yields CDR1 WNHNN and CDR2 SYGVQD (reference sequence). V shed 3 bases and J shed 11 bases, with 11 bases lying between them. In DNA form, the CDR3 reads TGCGCCAGCAGTGACCAGGGGCATGACGTCCTGACTTTC. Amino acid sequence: CASSDQGHDVLTF.

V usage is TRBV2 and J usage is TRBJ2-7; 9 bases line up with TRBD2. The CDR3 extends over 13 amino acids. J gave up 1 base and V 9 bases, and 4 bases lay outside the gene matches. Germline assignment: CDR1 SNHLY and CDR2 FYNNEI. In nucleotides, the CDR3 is TGTGCCAGTAGCGGGGGCCCATCCTACGAGCAGTACTTC. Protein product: CASSGGPSYEQYF.

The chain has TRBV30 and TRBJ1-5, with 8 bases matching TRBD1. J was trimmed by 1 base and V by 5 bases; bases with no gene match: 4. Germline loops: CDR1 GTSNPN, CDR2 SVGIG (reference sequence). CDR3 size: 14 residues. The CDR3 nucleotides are TGTGCCTGGGCCGGGACAGGCAGCAATCAGCCCCAGCATTTT. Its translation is CAWAGTGSNQPQHF.

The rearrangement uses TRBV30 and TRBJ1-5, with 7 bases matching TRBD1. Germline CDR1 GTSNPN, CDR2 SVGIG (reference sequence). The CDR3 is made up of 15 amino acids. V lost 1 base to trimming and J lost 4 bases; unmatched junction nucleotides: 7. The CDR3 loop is CAWSAGTARNQPQHF. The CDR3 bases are TGTGCCTGGAGTGCCGGGACAGCTCGGAATCAGCCCCAGCATTTT.

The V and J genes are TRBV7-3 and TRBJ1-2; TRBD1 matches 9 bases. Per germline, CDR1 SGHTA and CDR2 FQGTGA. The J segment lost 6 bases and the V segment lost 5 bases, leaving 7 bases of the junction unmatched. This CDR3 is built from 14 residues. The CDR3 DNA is TGTGCCAGCAGCCCGGGCGGGACAGGGAATGGCTACACCTTC. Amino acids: CASSPGGTGNGYTF.

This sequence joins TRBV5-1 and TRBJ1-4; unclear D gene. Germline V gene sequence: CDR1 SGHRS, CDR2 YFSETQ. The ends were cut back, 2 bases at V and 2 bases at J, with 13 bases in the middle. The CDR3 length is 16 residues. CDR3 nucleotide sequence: TGCGCCAGCAGCTTTTCACGAGAGAGGACTAATGAAAAACTGTTTTTT. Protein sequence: CASSFSRERTNEKLFF.

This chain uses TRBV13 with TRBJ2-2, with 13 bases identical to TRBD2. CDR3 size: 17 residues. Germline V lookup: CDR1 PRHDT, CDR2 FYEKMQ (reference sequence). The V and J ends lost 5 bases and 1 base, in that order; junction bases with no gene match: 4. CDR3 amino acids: CASSRGLAGLNTGELFF. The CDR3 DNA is TGTGCCAGCAGCCGGGGACTAGCGGGACTGAACACCGGGGAGCTGTTTTTT.

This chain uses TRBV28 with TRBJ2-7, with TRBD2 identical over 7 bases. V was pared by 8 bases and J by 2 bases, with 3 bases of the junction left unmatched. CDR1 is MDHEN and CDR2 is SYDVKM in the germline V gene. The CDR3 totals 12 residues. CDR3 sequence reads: CASGGTTYEQYF. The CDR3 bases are TGTGCCAGCGGGGGGACTACCTACGAGCAGTACTTC.

The CDR3 protein is CASSPLAARDASYGYTF. The DNA of the CDR3 is TGTGCCAGCTCCCCCTTGGCCGCCAGAGATGCTAGCTATGGCTACACCTTC. The chain combines TRBV18 with TRBJ1-2; D not resolved. Germline-derived CDR1 and CDR2 are KGHSH and LQKENI. V was trimmed by 6 bases and J by 4 bases, leaving 24 bases between them. The CDR3 is 17 residues long.

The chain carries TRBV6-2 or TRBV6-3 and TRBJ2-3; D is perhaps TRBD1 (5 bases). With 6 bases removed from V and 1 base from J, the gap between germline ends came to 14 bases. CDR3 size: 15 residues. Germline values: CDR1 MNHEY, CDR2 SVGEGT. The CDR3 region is CASSPYRSRTDTQYF. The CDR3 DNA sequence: TGTGCCAGCAGCCCCTACAGGTCTCGCACAGATACGCAGTATTTT.

The DNA for the CDR3 is TGCAGCGTTGTTGGGGGGAACTCCTACGAGCAGTACTTC. This sequence encodes CSVVGGNSYEQYF. This sequence joins TRBV29-1 and TRBJ2-7; maybe TRBD2 (6 bases). The germline gives CDR1 SQVTM, CDR2 ANQGSEA. V lost 4 bases to trimming and J lost 0 bases, with 10 bases between them. The CDR3 loop spans 13 amino acids.

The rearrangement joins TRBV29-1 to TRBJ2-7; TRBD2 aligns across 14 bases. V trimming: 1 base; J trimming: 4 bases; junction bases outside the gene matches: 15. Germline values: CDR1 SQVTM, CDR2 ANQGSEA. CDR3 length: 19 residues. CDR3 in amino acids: CSVEAGTSGRRGWGYEQYF. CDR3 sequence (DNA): TGCAGCGTTGAAGCGGGGACTAGCGGGAGACGGGGGTGGGGATACGAGCAGTACTTC.

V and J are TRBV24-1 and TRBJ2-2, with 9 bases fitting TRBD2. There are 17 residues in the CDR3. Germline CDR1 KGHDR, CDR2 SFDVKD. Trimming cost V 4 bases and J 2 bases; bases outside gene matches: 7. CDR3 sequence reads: CATSDTPLAGNTGELFF. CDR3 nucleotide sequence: TGTGCCACCAGTGACACTCCCCTAGCGGGAAACACCGGGGAGCTGTTTTTT.

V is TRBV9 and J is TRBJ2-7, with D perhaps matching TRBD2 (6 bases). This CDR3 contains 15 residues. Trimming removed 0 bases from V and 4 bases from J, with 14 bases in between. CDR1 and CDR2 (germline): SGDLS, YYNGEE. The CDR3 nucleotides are TGTGCCAGCAGCGTAGCTCACTCGGCGGGATACGAGCAGTACTTC. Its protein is CASSVAHSAGYEQYF.

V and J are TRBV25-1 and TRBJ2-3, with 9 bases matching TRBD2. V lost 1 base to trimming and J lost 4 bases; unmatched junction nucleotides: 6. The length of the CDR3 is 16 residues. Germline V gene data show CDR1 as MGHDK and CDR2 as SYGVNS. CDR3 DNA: TGTGCCAGCAGTGAATTTGGCGGGAGGGGAGCAGATACGCAGTATTTT. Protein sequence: CASSEFGGRGADTQYF.

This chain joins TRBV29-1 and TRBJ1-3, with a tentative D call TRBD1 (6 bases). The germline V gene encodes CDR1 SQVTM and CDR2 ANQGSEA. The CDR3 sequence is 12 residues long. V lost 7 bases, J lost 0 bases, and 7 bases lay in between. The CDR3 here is CSGQDSGNTIYF. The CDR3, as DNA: TGCAGCGGACAGGACTCTGGAAACACCATATATTTT.

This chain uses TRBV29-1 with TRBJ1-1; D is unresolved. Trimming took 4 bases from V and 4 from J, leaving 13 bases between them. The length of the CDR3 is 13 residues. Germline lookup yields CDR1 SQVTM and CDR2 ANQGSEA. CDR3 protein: CSVGSLRGTEAFF. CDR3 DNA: TGCAGCGTTGGATCTCTCCGGGGCACTGAAGCTTTCTTT.

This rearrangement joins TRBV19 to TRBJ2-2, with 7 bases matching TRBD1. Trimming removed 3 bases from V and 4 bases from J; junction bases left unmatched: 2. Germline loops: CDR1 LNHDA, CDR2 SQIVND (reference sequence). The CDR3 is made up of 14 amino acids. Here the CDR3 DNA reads TGTGCCAGTAGTATTTCAGGGGGCACCGGGGAGCTGTTTTTT. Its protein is CASSISGGTGELFF. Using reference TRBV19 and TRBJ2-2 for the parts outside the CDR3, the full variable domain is DGGITQSPKYLFRKEGQNVTLSCEQNLNHDAMYWYRQDPGQGLRLIYYSQIVNDFQKGDIAEGYSVSREKKESFPLTVTSAQKNPTAFYLCASSISGGTGELFFGEGSRLTVL.

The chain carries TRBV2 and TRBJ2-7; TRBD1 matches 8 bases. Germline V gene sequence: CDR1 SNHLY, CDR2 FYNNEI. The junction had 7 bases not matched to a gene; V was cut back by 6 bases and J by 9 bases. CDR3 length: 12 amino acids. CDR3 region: CASSRDRLAQYF. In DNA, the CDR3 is TGTGCCAGCAGCCGGGACAGGTTGGCGCAGTACTTC. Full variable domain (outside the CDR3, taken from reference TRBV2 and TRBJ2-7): EPEVTQTPSHQVTQMGQEVILRCVPISNHLYFYWYRQILGQKVEFLVSFYNNEISEKSEIFDDQFSVERPDGSNFTLKIRSTKLEDSAMYFCASSRDRLAQYFGPGTRLTVT.

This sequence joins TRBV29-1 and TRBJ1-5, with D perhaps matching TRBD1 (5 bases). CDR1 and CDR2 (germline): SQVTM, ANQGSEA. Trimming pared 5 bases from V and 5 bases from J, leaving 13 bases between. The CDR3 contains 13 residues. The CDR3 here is CSVSGTIDQPQHF. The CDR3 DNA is TGCAGCGTTTCCGGGACTATCGATCAGCCCCAGCATTTT.

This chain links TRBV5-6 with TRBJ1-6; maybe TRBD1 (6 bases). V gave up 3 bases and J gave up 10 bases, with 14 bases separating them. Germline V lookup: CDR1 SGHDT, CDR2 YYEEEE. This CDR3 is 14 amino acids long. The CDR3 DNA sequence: TGTGCCAGCAGCTCGGGACATGGGCGCTCACCCCTCCACTTT. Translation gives CASSSGHGRSPLHF.

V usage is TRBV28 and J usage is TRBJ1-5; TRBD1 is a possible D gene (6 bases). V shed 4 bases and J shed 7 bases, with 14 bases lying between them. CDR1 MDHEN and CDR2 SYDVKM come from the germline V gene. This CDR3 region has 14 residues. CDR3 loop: CASSSPQGSQPQHF. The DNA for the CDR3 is TGTGCCAGCAGTTCCCCCCAGGGGAGCCAGCCCCAGCATTTT.

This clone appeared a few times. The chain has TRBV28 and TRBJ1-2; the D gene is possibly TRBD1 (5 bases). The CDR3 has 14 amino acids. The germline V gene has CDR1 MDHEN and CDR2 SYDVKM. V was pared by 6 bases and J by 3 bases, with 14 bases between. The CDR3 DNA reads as TGTGCCAGCAGATGGGGCGGTAAGGACTATGGCTACACCTTC. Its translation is CASRWGGKDYGYTF.